This T cell receptor beta chain was sequenced during a study of cytomegalovirus exposure and HLA in healthy donors. General study findings and limits: A link between a missense DCLRE1C variant and TCR beta V- and J-gene trimming emerged from a later analysis.

In the case of this clone: Its antigen remains unidentified.

The CDR3 is 15 residues long. Germline loops: CDR1 KGHSH, CDR2 LQKENI. Trimming took 6 bases from V and 4 from J, leaving 18 bases between them. The PCR used 60 Vbeta and 13 Jbeta primers. Repertoires were generated with immunoSEQ multiplex PCR, while TCRdb's copy carries only in-frame clones and drops some. In the table there are more than 150,000 clones, roughly four fifths of which are singletons. This TCR derives from a man in his forties or fifties in good health and CMV-seronegative. Sequenced: PBMCs. The chain carries TRBV18 and TRBJ1-2; possibly TRBD1 for D (5 bases). In nucleotides, the CDR3 is TGTGCCAGCTCGGCGCCCGAGACAGATCTCTATGGCTACACCTTC. This translates into CASSAPETDLYGYTF.